This T cell receptor (beta chain) was recorded in a study of blood T cell repertoires in COVID-19. This clone was observed a single time. The method was immunoSEQ multiplex PCR; TCRdb's version includes in-frame clones alone and lacks a portion of them. This table holds 130,000 to 150,000 clones, 80% found once. Germline CDR1 reads SGHRS; CDR2 reads YFSETQ. This CDR3 spans 14 amino acids. After removal of 0 bases from V and 3 bases from J, the junction contained 3 bases not matched to a gene. The specimen was peripheral blood. This TCR came from a woman in her forties or fifties with acute or convalescent COVID-19. The chain joins TRBV5-1 to TRBJ2-7; 7 bases fit TRBD1. CDR3 sequence (DNA): TGCGCCAGCAGCTTGGAGACAGGGCGCTACGAGCAGTACTTC. This codes for CASSLETGRYEQYF. Full variable domain (rest looked up from reference TRBV5-1 and TRBJ2-7): KAGVTQTPRYLIKTRGQQVTLSCSPISGHRSVSWYQQTPGQGLQFLFEYFSETQRNKGNFPGRFSGRQFSNSRSEMNVSTLELGDSALYLCASSLETGRYEQYFGPGTRLTVT.